This TCR beta chain was recorded in a study of blood T cells in healthy people across ages (dated by TCRdb to 2015 to 2017). Regarding the complete study: In model experiments, roughly one uniquely barcoded TCR beta cDNA molecule per two T cells was captured by template switching. To avoid experimental bias, donors of different ages were randomly spread across the sequencing lanes. To track age-related changes in TCR beta repertoire diversity, the study relied on deep sequencing normalized with unique cDNA molecular identifiers. The donors were split into four age groups: young (average around 17 years), middle-aged (more than 35), aged (62) and long-lived (under 85). Using the same blood draw, the study looked at two additional independent replicas of 1 million unique cDNA reads for two donors, one aged 18 to 30 and the other aged 80 or older.

Broad study findings and their caveats: Because the CMV infection status of the donors was unknown, age-related changes in expanded clonotypes may potentially have been confounded. Estimates of total diversity based on one million sequenced T cells were regarded as lower bounds and as underestimates. Observed TCR beta diversity correlated strongly with the percentage of naive T cells measured by flow cytometry. As age increased, observed TCR beta diversity per million T cells dropped in a roughly linear way, and a significant reduction was already evident by age about 40. Bulk unsorted PBMC profiling prevented conclusive comparison of naive and antigen-experienced compartments. Compared with the aged group, the long-lived group had more naive CD4+ T cells, fewer expanded clones and increased TCR diversity, suggesting age selection.

The roughly 38 donors, aged 6 to 90 years, were systemically healthy Caucasian individuals from Russia. Ten milliliters of peripheral blood were drawn from each donor into EDTA-treated Vacutainer tubes. Ficoll-Paque density-gradient centrifugation was used to isolate PBMCs, with at least 6.5 million obtained per sample. Total RNA, at least 5 micrograms per sample, was extracted from PBMCs with Trizol reagent. Naive CD45RAhigh/CD27high T cell percentages were measured by flow cytometry on a PBMC aliquot from every donor. The library was obtained by 5' RACE. The sequencer was an Illumina HiSeq 2500. A second PCR of roughly 7 to 11 cycles was performed with a sample-barcoded 5' primer and a J-beta primer mix. A template-switch 5' adaptor carrying 12 random nucleotides introduced a unique molecular identifier onto each TCR beta cDNA molecule. Each sample yielded at least 2.5 million CDR3-containing paired-end reads. All of the RNA was converted into first-strand cDNA using the Mint cDNA synthesis kit, with a TRBC-specific oligonucleotide serving as the primer. Following uracil-DNA glycosylase treatment, all cDNA underwent a first 18-cycle PCR with the universal primers M1SS and BC2_uni_R. Per the original workflow: Normalization of each sample was performed by random selection of 1 million high-quality reads, each carrying a distinct molecular identifier. Instead of being binned into consensus sequences, reads with shared molecular identifiers were discarded. MiTCR, run with a Q25 quality threshold and the strictest error-elimination algorithm, handled CDR3 identification, clonotype clustering and error correction. A nonparametric unseen species model with Euler transformation was used to estimate a lower bound on total TCR beta diversity. In TCRdb, the public reads were trimmed at Q25 with fastp and aligned with MiXCR, with productive beta chains retained. Merged by CDR3 protein, the rows form single entries marked with the most common genes and DNA. TCRdb assigned the V and J calls; the authors' analysis was not used. This sample gives 910,000 or so distinct CDR3 sequences in total; roughly 50% of them show up just once. The ten top clones hold around 21% of the sample.

This clonotype was seen a few times. No cognate antigen has been identified for it. The sample holds no much larger clone one base away, and base qualities are not on file. The V end loses 3 bases and the J end loses 5 bases, and a stretch of 10 bases separates them. CDR1 KGHSH and CDR2 LQKENI were looked up in the germline V gene. From cysteine to phenylalanine, the CDR3 is 13 amino acids long. The only DNA kept is the CDR3, 39 bases in frame from the first base. The sample consisted of blood. The TCR originated in an older woman in good health. Recombination linked TRBV18 to TRBJ2-5; the D gene may be TRBD1 or TRBD2, since each aligns over 5 bases. The nucleotides read TGTGCCAGCTCACCTGGGGGTTTGGAGACCCAGTACTTC. Translated, this gives CASSPGGLETQYF.